This entry describes one T cell receptor (beta chain). The TCR beta CDR3 regions underwent amplification using RNA transcripts as the source. The TCR CDR3 was amplified in a first-round RT-PCR using the HTBI primer set. TCRdb analysed the multiplex PCR reads with MiXCR anew, one entry per CDR3 protein. This table holds some 720,000 distinct CDR3 sequences, roughly 17% found once. Germline CDR1 is SNHLY and CDR2 is FYNNEI. This CDR3 region has 13 residues. With 3 bases removed from V and 4 bases from J, the gap between germline ends came to 9 bases. The data are from a study of T cells in Graves' hyperthyroidism and ophthalmopathy.

Sequenced input: blood. This clonotype was obtained from a man between 18 and 35 years old with Graves' hyperthyroidism. The V call is TRBV2, the J call TRBJ1-2; D not certain. The CDR3: CASSDDGVYGYTF. In DNA, the CDR3 is TGTGCCAGCAGTGACGACGGTGTCTATGGCTACACCTTC. Based on the CDR3 plus reference TRBV2 and TRBJ1-2, the full variable domain is EPEVTQTPSHQVTQMGQEVILRCVPISNHLYFYWYRQILGQKVEFLVSFYNNEISEKSEIFDDQFSVERPDGSNFTLKIRSTKLEDSAMYFCASSDDGVYGYTFGSGTRLTVV.